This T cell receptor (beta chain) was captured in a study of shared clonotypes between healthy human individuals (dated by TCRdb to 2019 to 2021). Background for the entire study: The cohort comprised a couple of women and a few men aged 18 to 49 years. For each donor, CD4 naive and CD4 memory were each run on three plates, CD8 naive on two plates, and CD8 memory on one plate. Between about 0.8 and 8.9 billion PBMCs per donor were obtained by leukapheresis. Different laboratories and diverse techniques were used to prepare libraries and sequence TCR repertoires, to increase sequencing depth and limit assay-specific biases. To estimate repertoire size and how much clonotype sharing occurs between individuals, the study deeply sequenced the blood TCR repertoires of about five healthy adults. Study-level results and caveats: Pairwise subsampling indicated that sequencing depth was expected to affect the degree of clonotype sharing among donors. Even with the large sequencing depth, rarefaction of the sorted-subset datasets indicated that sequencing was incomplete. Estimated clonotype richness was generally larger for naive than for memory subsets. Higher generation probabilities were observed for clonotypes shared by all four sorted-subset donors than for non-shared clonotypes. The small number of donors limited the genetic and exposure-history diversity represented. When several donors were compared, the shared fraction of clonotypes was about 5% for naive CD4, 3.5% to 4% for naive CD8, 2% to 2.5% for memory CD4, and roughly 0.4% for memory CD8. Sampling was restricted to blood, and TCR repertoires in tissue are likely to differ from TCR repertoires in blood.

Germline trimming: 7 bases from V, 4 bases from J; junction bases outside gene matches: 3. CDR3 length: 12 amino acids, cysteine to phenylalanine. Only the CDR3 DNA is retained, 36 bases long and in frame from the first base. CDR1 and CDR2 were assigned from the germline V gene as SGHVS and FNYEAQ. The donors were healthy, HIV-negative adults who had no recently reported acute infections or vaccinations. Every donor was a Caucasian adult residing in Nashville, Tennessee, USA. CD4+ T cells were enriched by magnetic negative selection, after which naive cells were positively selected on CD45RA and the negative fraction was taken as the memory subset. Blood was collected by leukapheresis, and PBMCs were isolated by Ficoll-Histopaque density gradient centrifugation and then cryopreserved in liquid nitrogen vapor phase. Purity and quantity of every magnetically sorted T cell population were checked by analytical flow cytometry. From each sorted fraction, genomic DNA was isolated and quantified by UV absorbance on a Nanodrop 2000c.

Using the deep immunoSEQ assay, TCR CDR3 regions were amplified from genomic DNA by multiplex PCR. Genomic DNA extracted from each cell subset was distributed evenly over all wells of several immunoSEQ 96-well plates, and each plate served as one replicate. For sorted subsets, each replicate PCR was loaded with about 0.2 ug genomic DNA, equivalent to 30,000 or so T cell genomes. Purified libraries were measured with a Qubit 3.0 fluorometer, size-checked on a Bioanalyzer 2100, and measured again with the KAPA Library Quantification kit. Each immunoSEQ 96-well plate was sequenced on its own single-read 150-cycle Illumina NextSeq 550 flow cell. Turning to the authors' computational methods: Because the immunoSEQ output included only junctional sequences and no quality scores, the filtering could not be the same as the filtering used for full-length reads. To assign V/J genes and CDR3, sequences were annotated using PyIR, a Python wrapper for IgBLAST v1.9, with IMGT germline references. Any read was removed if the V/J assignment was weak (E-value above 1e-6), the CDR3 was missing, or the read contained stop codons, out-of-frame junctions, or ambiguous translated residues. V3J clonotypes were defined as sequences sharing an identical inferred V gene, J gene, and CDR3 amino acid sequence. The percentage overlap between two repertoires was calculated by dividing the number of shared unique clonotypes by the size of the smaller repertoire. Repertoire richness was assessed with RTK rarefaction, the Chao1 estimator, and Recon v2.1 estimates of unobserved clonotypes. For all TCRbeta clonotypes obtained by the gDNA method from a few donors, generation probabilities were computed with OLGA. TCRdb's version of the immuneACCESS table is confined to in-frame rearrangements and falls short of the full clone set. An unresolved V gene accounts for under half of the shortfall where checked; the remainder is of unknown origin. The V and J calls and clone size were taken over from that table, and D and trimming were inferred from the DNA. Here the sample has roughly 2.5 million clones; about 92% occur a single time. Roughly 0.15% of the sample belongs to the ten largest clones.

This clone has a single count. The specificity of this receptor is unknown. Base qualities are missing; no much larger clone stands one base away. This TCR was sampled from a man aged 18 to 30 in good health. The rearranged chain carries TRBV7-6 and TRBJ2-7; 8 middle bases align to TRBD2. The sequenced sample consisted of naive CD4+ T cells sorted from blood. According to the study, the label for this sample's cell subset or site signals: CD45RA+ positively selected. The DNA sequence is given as TGTGCCAGCACTCGGGAGGGGTACGAGCAGTACTTC. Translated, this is CASTREGYEQYF. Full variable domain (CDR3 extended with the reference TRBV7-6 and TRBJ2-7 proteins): GAGVSQSPRYKVTKRGQDVALRCDPISGHVSLYWYRQALGQGPEFLTYFNYEAQQDKSGLPNDRFSAERPEGSISTLTIQRTEQRDSAMYRCASTREGYEQYFGPGTRLTVT.